The next 27 T cell receptor beta chains were all read from a single sample in a study of shared T cell receptors in the human thymus. The table came from immunoSEQ multiplex PCR; TCRdb's copy has only in-frame clones and leaves some out. This table has 700,000 to 750,000 clones, 70% to 90% appearing once. These data are also associated with another study on human thymus T cells.

The material sequenced was thymocytes. The source of these receptors is a girl less than two years old with a congenital heart defect.

This chain uses TRBV5-1 with TRBJ2-1; tentative D call: TRBD1 (5 bases). Trimming pared 1 base from V and 5 bases from J, leaving 10 bases between. CDR3 length equals 14 residues. CDR1 and CDR2 (germline): SGHRS, YFSETQ. CDR3 loop: CASSLSPGNNEQFF. The CDR3 nucleotides read TGCGCCAGCAGCTTGTCGCCAGGGAACAATGAGCAGTTCTTC.

The chain joins TRBV9 to TRBJ1-2, with TRBD1 as a possible D gene (6 bases). V was pared by 0 bases and J by 8 bases, with 14 bases between. The CDR3 extends over 14 amino acids. Per the germline V gene, CDR1 is SGDLS and CDR2 is YYNGEE. The CDR3 spells CASSVGGRGRGYTF. As DNA, the CDR3 is TGTGCCAGCAGCGTAGGGGGCAGGGGACGGGGCTACACCTTC.

CDR3 protein: CASRRDRGTAEAFF. CDR3 DNA sequence: TGTGCCAGCAGGCGGGACAGGGGGACAGCTGAAGCTTTCTTT. This chain links TRBV2 with TRBJ1-1; TRBD1 matches 11 bases. The CDR3 is 14 residues long. Looked up from germline, CDR1 is SNHLY and CDR2 is FYNNEI. V gave up 6 bases and J gave up 6 bases; unmatched junction bases: 6. Full variable domain (remainder filled in from reference TRBV2 and TRBJ1-1): EPEVTQTPSHQVTQMGQEVILRCVPISNHLYFYWYRQILGQKVEFLVSFYNNEISEKSEIFDDQFSVERPDGSNFTLKIRSTKLEDSAMYFCASRRDRGTAEAFFGQGTRLTVV.

This chain links TRBV25-1 with TRBJ2-7; the D gene is possibly TRBD2 (6 bases). Germline CDR1 reads MGHDK; CDR2 reads SYGVNS. Trimming took off 6 bases at V and 7 bases at J, with 19 bases between the two ends. The CDR3 sequence is 14 residues long. DNA for the CDR3: TGTGCCAGCAGGAGTCTCCGGGACTCAATTGAGCAGTACTTC. Translation: CASRSLRDSIEQYF.

The chain uses TRBV11-2 and TRBJ2-1; possible D gene TRBD2, 5 bases. The CDR3 spans 14 residues. V was clipped by 2 bases and J by 8 bases, with 13 bases between them. CDR1 and CDR2 from the germline V gene are SGHAT and FQNNGV. The CDR3 loop is CASSLTLEADEQFF. CDR3 DNA sequence: TGTGCCAGCAGCTTAACATTGGAGGCGGATGAGCAGTTCTTC.

The rearrangement joins TRBV30 to TRBJ1-2; D is perhaps TRBD1 (6 bases). This CDR3 region has 16 residues. Between the trimmed V and J ends, which lost 2 bases and 3 bases, there was a span of 19 bases. Germline CDR1 and CDR2: GTSNPN and SVGIG (reference sequence). CDR3 amino acids: CAWSSLVGGQDYGYTF. In DNA, the CDR3 is TGTGCCTGGAGTTCCCTGGTCGGGGGGCAGGACTATGGCTACACCTTC.

CDR3 coding DNA: TGTGCCAGCAGCCCCTATGAGGGGGCAGGGCAGCCCCAGCATTTT. This gives the protein CASSPYEGAGQPQHF. The chain recombines TRBV7-2 with TRBJ1-5, with TRBD1 identical over 7 bases. With 5 bases clipped from V and 7 bases from J, the junction kept 11 bases outside the gene matches. CDR1 and CDR2 (germline): SGHTA, FQGNSA. The CDR3 is made up of 15 amino acids.

V gene TRBV7-8 combines with J gene TRBJ2-7, with 7 positions matching TRBD1. Germline assignment: CDR1 SGHVS and CDR2 FQNEAQ. Unmatched junction bases numbered 5, after V lost 1 base and J lost 2 bases. This CDR3 comprises 15 residues. The CDR3 nucleotides are TGTGCCAGCAGCTTAGGAAGTACAGGGGCCTACGAGCAGTACTTC. Amino acids: CASSLGSTGAYEQYF.

The V and J genes are TRBV27 and TRBJ1-2; D is ambiguous. Trimming shortened V by 6 bases and J by 4 bases, and 21 bases separated the two germline ends. This CDR3 has 16 residues. The germline V gene has CDR1 MNHEY and CDR2 SMNVEV (reference sequence). CDR3 sequence: CASSKRPTRGSYGYTF. In DNA form, the CDR3 reads TGTGCCAGCAGCAAACGGCCGACACGCGGGTCCTATGGCTACACCTTC.

The table lists this clone with a few counts. The junction departs from the called germline gene at one end, perhaps through a read error. V is TRBV4-3 and J is TRBJ1-1; D gene unclear. Looked up from germline, CDR1 is LGHNA and CDR2 is YSLEER. CDR3 length: 11 residues. The CDR3 here is CASSQGSTTIF. In DNA, the CDR3 is TGCGCCAGCAGCCAGGGTTCCACTACGATCTTT.

The J gene is TRBJ1-2, the V gene TRBV5-1; D is ambiguous. This CDR3 comprises 15 residues. CDR1 is SGHRS and CDR2 is YFSETQ in the germline V gene. V was pared by 4 bases and J by 2 bases, with 15 bases between. CDR3 sequence: CASSPFGSRNYGYTF. CDR3 nucleotides: TGCGCCAGCAGCCCATTCGGGTCCAGAAACTATGGCTACACCTTC.

This chain links TRBV15 with TRBJ2-6; TRBD1 aligns across 9 bases. The CDR3 is 21 residues long. Germline V lookup: CDR1 LNHNV, CDR2 YYDKDF (reference sequence). V gave up 7 bases and J gave up 0 bases; unmatched junction bases: 19. For the CDR3, the DNA is TGTGCCACCACTTGGAGGGGGACAGGGATTGCAAAAGACTCTGGGGCCAACGTCCTGACTTTC. Amino acids: CATTWRGTGIAKDSGANVLTF.

The gene calls are TRBV5-4 and TRBJ2-3, with 7 positions matching TRBD1. Looked up from germline, CDR1 is SGHNT and CDR2 is YYREEE (reference sequence). This CDR3 has 12 residues. V lost 3 bases and J lost 5; bases outside the gene matches: 0. Here the CDR3 reads CASSSGGDTQYF. Here the CDR3 DNA reads TGTGCCAGCAGCTCAGGGGGAGATACGCAGTATTTT.

The rearrangement links TRBV7-9 to TRBJ2-3; D might be TRBD2 (5 bases). This CDR3 is 19 amino acids long. The V end lost 3 bases, the J end lost 5 bases, and 27 bases lay between the germline ends. Germline V gene data show CDR1 as SEHNR and CDR2 as FQNEAQ (reference sequence). CDR3 region: CASSFRPPQSRGLGDTQYF. The CDR3 nucleotides are TGTGCCAGCAGCTTTCGACCACCCCAGAGCCGGGGATTGGGAGATACGCAGTATTTT.

V and J are TRBV5-1 and TRBJ1-2; weak D call: TRBD1 (5 bases). The CDR3 covers 16 residues. Looked up from germline, CDR1 is SGHRS and CDR2 is YFSETQ. V lost 4 bases, J lost 2 bases, and 18 bases lay in between. The CDR3 loop reads CASSMDTSGKNYGYTF. CDR3 coding DNA: TGCGCCAGCAGCATGGACACCTCAGGGAAAAACTATGGCTACACCTTC.

The V and J genes are TRBV6-6 and TRBJ1-5; maybe TRBD1 (6 bases). The CDR3 totals 15 residues. The germline V and J ends were trimmed by 2 bases and 0 bases, with 8 bases remaining between them. Per germline, CDR1 MNHNY and CDR2 SVGAGI (reference sequence). In DNA form, the CDR3 reads TGTGCCAGCAGTTACGGACAGAATAGCAATCAGCCCCAGCATTTT. It translates to CASSYGQNSNQPQHF.

This sequence joins TRBV27 and TRBJ2-7; D call uncertain. Germline lookup yields CDR1 MNHEY and CDR2 SMNVEV (reference sequence). V was pared by 4 bases and J by 0 bases, with 10 bases between. The CDR3 consists of 14 residues. The CDR3 sequence: CASSWSSASYEQYF. The CDR3 coding sequence is TGTGCCAGCAGTTGGAGCAGCGCCTCCTACGAGCAGTACTTC.

V usage is TRBV4-1 and J usage is TRBJ2-1; 10 nucleotides agree with TRBD2. In germline, CDR1 is MGHRA, CDR2 YSYEKL. The CDR3 sequence is 18 residues long. Trimming took 0 bases from V and 10 from J; bases not matched to a gene: 15. The CDR3 DNA sequence: TGCGCCAGCAGCCAAGATTGGGGGCTAGCGGGGGCGGAAACAGAGCAGTTCTTC. Protein: CASSQDWGLAGAETEQFF.

The V and J genes are TRBV15 and TRBJ2-3, with 11 bases matching TRBD2. The CDR3 totals 15 residues. Trimming took 6 bases from V and 2 from J; bases not matched to a gene: 4. Germline V lookup: CDR1 LNHNV, CDR2 YYDKDF (reference sequence). This CDR3 is CATSCSGGDTDTQYF. CDR3 coding DNA: TGTGCCACCAGTTGTAGCGGGGGGGACACAGATACGCAGTATTTT.

The rearrangement uses TRBV6-5 and TRBJ2-5; 8 positions match TRBD1. This CDR3 is built from 15 residues. The germline CDR1 and CDR2 sequences are MNHEY and SVGAGI. Unmatched junction bases numbered 9, after V lost 7 bases and J lost 2 bases. The CDR3 nucleotides read TGTGCCAGCAACCCATCGACAGGGGCGCAAGAGACCCAGTACTTC. It is translated as CASNPSTGAQETQYF.

Points on this clone: The sample has other DNA sequences that encode this CDR3 too. The rearrangement links TRBV21-1 to TRBJ1-1. TRBV21-1 is assigned pseudogene status. This CDR3 is 15 amino acids long. In DNA form, the CDR3 reads TGTGCCAGCAGCAAAGGGGGAGGACAGAACACTGAAGCTTTCTTT. Its protein is CASSKGGGQNTEAFF.

The chain employs TRBV27 and TRBJ1-1; the D gene is possibly TRBD1 (5 bases). Trimming removed 5 bases at V and 3 bases at J, with 19 bases between. Germline loops: CDR1 MNHEY, CDR2 SMNVEV (reference sequence). The CDR3 extends over 16 amino acids. CDR3 coding DNA: TGTGCCAGCAGTCGATTCAGGACCGGGGGGGACACTGAAGCTTTCTTT. This codes for CASSRFRTGGDTEAFF.

This clone was detected once. The genes are TRBV6-5 and TRBJ2-3; a possible D gene is TRBD2 (6 bases). The germline V and J ends were trimmed by 2 bases and 5 bases, with 14 bases remaining between them. Germline V lookup: CDR1 MNHEY, CDR2 SVGAGI. The CDR3 consists of 15 residues. DNA for the CDR3: TGTGCCAGCAGTTACACTGTGTCGGGGGTAGATACGCAGTATTTT. Translating gives CASSYTVSGVDTQYF.

The chain recombines TRBV29-1 with TRBJ2-1; D is perhaps TRBD2 (5 bases). Trimming took off 1 base at V and 5 bases at J, with 15 bases between the two ends. There are 15 residues in the CDR3. The V gene's germline CDR1 is SQVTM and CDR2 ANQGSEA. CDR3 nucleotides: TGCAGCGTTGAAGTAATGGGGAGTGGGAACAATGAGCAGTTCTTC. Residues: CSVEVMGSGNNEQFF.

This clone was seen a single time. The chain recombines TRBV2 with TRBJ1-1; TRBD1 agrees at 7 bases. Germline V gene lookup returns CDR1 SNHLY and CDR2 FYNNEI. The CDR3 has 17 residues. V dropped 2 bases and J dropped 1; count of bases not matched to a gene: 10. The CDR3 here is CASSETAPRDRNTEAFF. CDR3 coding DNA: TGTGCCAGCAGTGAAACCGCCCCCCGGGACAGGAACACTGAAGCTTTCTTT.

This chain connects TRBV11-2 to TRBJ1-4; D possibly corresponds to TRBD1 (5 bases). The germline gives CDR1 SGHAT, CDR2 FQNNGV. Deletions cut 0 bases from V and 4 bases from J, with 21 bases between. This CDR3 is built from 19 residues. CDR3 bases: TGTGCCAGCAGCTTAGATCCCGGACCGACAGCGACCCTTAATGAAAAACTGTTTTTT. This sequence encodes CASSLDPGPTATLNEKLFF.

The V call is TRBV2, the J call TRBJ1-6; 8 bases line up with TRBD1. The CDR3 covers 20 residues. The germline CDR1 and CDR2 sequences are SNHLY and FYNNEI. Losses at the gene ends were 5 bases for V and 6 bases for J; bases not matched to a gene: 21. The CDR3 DNA reads TGTGCCAGCAGTATGACCACCTCTGGACAGGGCACTCGATTTAATTCACCCCTCCACTTT. It codes for CASSMTTSGQGTRFNSPLHF.